This TCR beta chain was identified in a study of a mutant IDH1 vaccine in newly diagnosed glioma. Turning to this clone: Antigen: not known. The junction and the germline gene differ at one end; a read error may be behind it.

Sequencing used immunoSEQ multiplex PCR; TCRdb keeps in-frame clones, though not all of them. The data show around 57,000 clones, 84% seen once. The time point here: week 35, safety follow-up. It was 300 ug of mutant IDH1 20-mer peptide that made up each vaccine dose, given with topical imiquimod. Eight vaccinations reached patients in weeks 1, 3, 5, 7, 11, 15, 19 and 23. CDR1 and CDR2 (germline): MNHNY, SVGAGI (reference sequence). The CDR3 is 13 amino acids. The specimen was PBMCs, collected from a glioma patient whose treatment included an IDH1 peptide vaccine. The TCR comes from a man aged 25-45 years with glioma. V usage is TRBV6-6 and J usage is TRBJ1-2; D is undetermined. The CDR3 region has the DNA TGTGCCAGCAGTACGGACTTTAACTGTGGCTACACCTTC. The encoded protein is CASSTDFNCGYTF.